Sequencing of this T cell receptor (beta chain) was carried out in a study of a mutant IDH1 vaccine in newly diagnosed glioma. Study at large: Mean patient age was around 40 years; 62.5% were male and about 40% female. Receipt of radiotherapy, temozolomide, or both preceded the study, and most received both. Week 35 brought visit V12, which was followed by visit V13 at week 47. The study, taken as a whole, reports: Patients mounted vaccine-induced immune responses in about 92% of cases.

The CDR3 runs to 15 residues. Germline V CDR1 and CDR2: SEHNR, FQNEAQ (reference sequence). Between the trimmed V and J ends, which lost 6 bases and 7 bases, there was a span of 19 bases. On this clone: Its target is unknown.

Profiling relied on immunoSEQ multiplex PCR, and the TCRdb table lists in-frame clones only, not all of them. Among fewer than 70,000 clones listed, about 88% were seen once. Specified time point: week 35, safety follow-up. What each vaccine dose contained was 300 ug of mutant IDH1 20-mer peptide, accompanied by topical imiquimod. Source: PBMCs, taken from a glioma patient whose treatment included an IDH1 peptide vaccine. V is TRBV7-9 and J is TRBJ2-1; TRBD2 is a possible D gene (5 bases). The source is a man aged 25 to 40 with glioma. CDR3 sequence reads: CASSTRGGTGNEQFF. The CDR3 coding sequence is TGTGCCAGCAGTACCCGCGGAGGTACGGGGAATGAGCAGTTCTTC. Full variable domain (rest looked up from reference TRBV7-9 and TRBJ2-1): DTGVSQNPRHKITKRGQNVTFRCDPISEHNRLYWYRQTLGQGPEFLTYFQNEAQLEKSRLLSDRFSAERPKGSFSTLEIQRTEQGDSAMYLCASSTRGGTGNEQFFGPGTRLTVL.